This TCR beta chain was identified during a study of blood T cells in healthy people across ages. With a J-beta primer mix and a sample-barcoded 5' primer, a second PCR ran about 7 to 12 cycles. TCRdb reprocessed the 5' RACE reads with MiXCR, giving one entry per CDR3 protein. The table records 1.5 million to 2 million distinct CDR3 sequences, under 30% of them present only once. The CDR3 consists of 14 residues. Germline values: CDR1 SEHNR, CDR2 FQNEAQ (reference sequence). V was pared by 3 bases and J by 8 bases, with 9 bases of the junction left unmatched. The sample consisted of blood. This clonotype originated in a woman between 25 and 40 years old in good health. V usage is TRBV7-9 and J usage is TRBJ2-5; 7 bases line up with TRBD1. CDR3 protein: CASSFTGVRDTQYF. The DNA of the CDR3 is TGTGCCAGCAGCTTTACAGGGGTTCGGGATACCCAGTACTTC.